The 5 T cell receptor beta chains given below trace back to one sample, sequenced in a study of T cells after posttransplantation cyclophosphamide (dated by TCRdb to 2016 to 2017). The receptor library was made with the immunoSEQ multiplex PCR assay. TCRdb took over this immuneACCESS table, retaining in-frame rearrangements with V and J assigned. Such tables are incomplete; in checked studies, under half of the missing clones stem from an unresolved V gene, and the remainder is unexplained. For this sample the table reports approximately 10,000 clones, with no clone seen just once. Roughly 28% of the sample goes to the ten largest clones. This sample's treatment or condition label indicates: high-dose cyclophosphamide on days +3 and +4 as single-agent GVHD prophylaxis. For conditioning, the PTCy patients got busulfan and fludarabine, then a related or unrelated marrow graft, followed by cyclophosphamide on days +3 and +4.

This material consisted of PBMCs, taken after allogeneic stem cell transplant with posttransplant cyclophosphamide. All receptors come from a female patient aged 40-50 years who received an allogeneic stem cell transplant from a related donor, was CMV-positive, and had no GVHD. In transplant recipients, some T cells may be of donor rather than host origin.

This clone was recorded many times. The chain combines TRBV5-8 with TRBJ2-5; D gene unclear. Per germline, CDR1 SGHTS and CDR2 YDEGEE. With 1 base removed from V and 5 bases from J, the gap between germline ends came to 12 bases. The CDR3 has 14 amino acids. CDR3 DNA: TGTGCCAGCAGCTTGTGGCCAAACGGGGAGACCCAGTACTTC. Its protein product is CASSLWPNGETQYF.

This clone was observed at least ten times. This chain connects TRBV27 to TRBJ1-2, with 8 bases identical to TRBD1. V shed 6 bases, J shed 1 base, and the junction held 7 bases outside the gene matches. The CDR3 loop spans 15 amino acids. Germline V gene lookup returns CDR1 MNHEY and CDR2 SMNVEV (reference sequence). CDR3 nucleotide sequence: TGTGCCAGCAGGCCAGGGGGCGGCCGTAACTATGGCTACACCTTC. Translated: CASRPGGGRNYGYTF.

In its sample, this clone was seen many times. The chain employs TRBV28 and TRBJ1-2; D possibly corresponds to TRBD1 (6 bases). V was shortened by 8 bases and J by 1 base, with 20 bases between the two germline ends. Germline V CDR1 and CDR2: MDHEN, SYDVKM. The CDR3 is 16 residues long. CDR3 nucleotides: TGTGCCAGCTATGCCGGGACAAGTTCTTTTAACTATGGCTACACCTTC. This gives the protein CASYAGTSSFNYGYTF.

By share of the sample, this clone is hyperexpanded (1% or more). The chain carries TRBV27 and TRBJ2-4, with TRBD1 identical over 7 bases. Germline assignment: CDR1 MNHEY and CDR2 SMNVEV (reference sequence). CDR3 length equals 17 residues. V was pared by 5 bases and J by 0 bases, with 10 bases of the junction left unmatched. Here the CDR3 DNA reads TGTGCCAGCAGTCAGACAGGGAGCGCGTTAGCCAAAAACATTCAGTACTTC. Amino acids: CASSQTGSALAKNIQYF.

There are many counts of this clone. The V and J genes are TRBV6-5 and TRBJ1-2; no reliable D call. V was cut by 6 bases and J by 2 bases, with 13 bases left in between. Germline V lookup: CDR1 MNHEY, CDR2 SVGAGI. The CDR3 totals 14 residues. In DNA, the CDR3 is TGTGCCAGCAGAGAGACAATGGCCAACTATGGCTACACCTTC. Amino acid sequence: CASRETMANYGYTF.